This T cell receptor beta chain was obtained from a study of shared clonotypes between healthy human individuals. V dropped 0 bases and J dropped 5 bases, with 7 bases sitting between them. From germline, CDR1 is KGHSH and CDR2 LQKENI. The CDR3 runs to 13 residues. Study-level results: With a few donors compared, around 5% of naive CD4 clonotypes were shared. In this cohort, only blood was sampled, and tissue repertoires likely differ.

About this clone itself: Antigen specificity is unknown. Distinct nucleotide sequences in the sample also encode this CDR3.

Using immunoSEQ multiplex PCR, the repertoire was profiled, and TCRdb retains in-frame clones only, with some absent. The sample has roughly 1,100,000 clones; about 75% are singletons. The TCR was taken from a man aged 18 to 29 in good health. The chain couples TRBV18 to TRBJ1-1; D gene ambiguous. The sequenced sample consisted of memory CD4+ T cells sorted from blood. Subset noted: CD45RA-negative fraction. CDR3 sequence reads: CASSPPVRTEAFF. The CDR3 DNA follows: TGTGCCAGCTCACCACCCGTGAGGACTGAAGCTTTCTTT.